The 28 T cell receptor beta chains reported below all come from one sample, sequenced in a study of CD4 T cells in relation to SARS-CoV-2 and coronaviruses. Assay: immunoSEQ multiplex PCR; the TCRdb copy retains only in-frame clones and omits some. The sample has about 38,000 clones, approximately 90% seen once. Sequencing was done on a sample of memory CD4+ T cells from PBMCs. These receptors came from an adult with COVID-19.

V gene TRBV4-3 combines with J gene TRBJ2-1; 8 positions match TRBD2. Trimming removed 6 bases from V and 7 bases from J; junction bases left unmatched: 11. The CDR3 spans 15 residues. CDR1 is LGHNA, CDR2 YSLEER, per germline. As DNA, the CDR3 is TGCGCCAGCAGTTTCGGGGGGGCCGGCAATAATGAGCAGTTCTTC. It translates to CASSFGGAGNNEQFF.

V gene TRBV5-1 combines with J gene TRBJ2-2; 11 nucleotides align to TRBD2. This CDR3 has 19 residues. V lost 0 bases to trimming and J lost 0 bases; unmatched junction nucleotides: 7. Germline-derived CDR1 and CDR2 are SGHRS and YFSETQ. CDR3 bases: TGCGCCAGCAGCTTGGAAGTAGCGGGGGGGCCGTCGAACACCGGGGAGCTGTTTTTT. It codes for CASSLEVAGGPSNTGELFF.

This chain connects TRBV5-8 to TRBJ1-1; D perhaps matches TRBD1 (5 bases). Germline CDR1 is SGHTS and CDR2 is YDEGEE. The CDR3 runs 14 residues. With 3 bases removed from V and 7 bases from J, the gap between germline ends came to 16 bases. DNA for the CDR3: TGTGCCAGCAGCTCTTTTCGAGGGGTTTATGAAGCTTTCTTT. Translated, it gives CASSSFRGVYEAFF. The full variable domain, its missing parts supplied by reference TRBV5-8 and TRBJ1-1, is EAGVTQSPTHLIKTRGQQATLRCSPISGHTSVYWYQQALGLGLQFLLWYDEGEERNRGNFPPRFSGRQFPNYSSELNVNALELEDSALYLCASSSFRGVYEAFFGQGTRLTVV.

The V call is TRBV11-2, the J call TRBJ1-4, with D unresolved. Trimming removed 3 bases from V and 6 bases from J, with 8 bases in between. The CDR3 is 13 residues long. Looked up from germline, CDR1 is SGHAT and CDR2 is FQNNGV. The CDR3 reads CASSFLTHEKLFF. The CDR3 DNA sequence: TGTGCCAGCAGCTTCTTGACGCATGAAAAACTGTTTTTT.

V gene TRBV4-1 combines with J gene TRBJ1-2; 10 nucleotides agree with TRBD1. After removal of 0 bases from V and 8 bases from J, the junction contained 18 bases not matched to a gene. The CDR3 totals 19 residues. Germline CDR1 is MGHRA and CDR2 is YSYEKL. The chain's CDR3 is CASSQDKVPGQGMVEGYTF. Here the CDR3 DNA reads TGCGCCAGCAGCCAAGACAAGGTACCGGGACAGGGGATGGTCGAGGGCTACACCTTC.

V usage is TRBV7-2 and J usage is TRBJ1-3; weak D call: TRBD1 (6 bases). The CDR3 contains 16 residues. The V gene's germline CDR1 is SGHTA and CDR2 FQGNSA. Trimming shortened V by 1 base and J by 4 bases, and 14 bases separated the two germline ends. The CDR3 DNA sequence: TGTGCCAGCAGCTTAGACAGGGCCTCGACCGGAAACACCATATATTTT. Translation gives CASSLDRASTGNTIYF.

This sequence joins TRBV7-2 and TRBJ1-5; maybe TRBD1 (6 bases). This CDR3 spans 15 amino acids. CDR1 is SGHTA and CDR2 is FQGNSA in the germline V gene. Trimming took 5 bases from V and 1 from J, leaving 12 bases between them. CDR3 nucleotide sequence: TGTGCCAGCAGCGGGAGGGGGAACAGCAATCAGCCCCAGCATTTT. Encoded protein: CASSGRGNSNQPQHF.

This chain joins TRBV3-1 (or the pseudogene TRBV3-2) and TRBJ2-5; 8 bases map to TRBD2. The CDR3 consists of 15 residues. The J segment lost 2 bases and the V segment lost 0 bases, leaving 2 bases of the junction unmatched. The germline CDR1 and CDR2 sequences are LGHDT and YNNKEL (reference sequence). The CDR3 DNA follows: TGTGCCAGCAGCCAAGACGGGGGGGCACAAGAGACCCAGTACTTC. This gives the protein CASSQDGGAQETQYF.

The chain carries TRBV7-9 and TRBJ1-2, with unresolved D. The CDR3 has 16 residues. Germline CDR1 SEHNR, CDR2 FQNEAQ (reference sequence). Trimming cost V 1 base and J 4 bases, with 16 bases left between them. The CDR3 loop is CASSLGGTEAFYGYTF. In DNA, the CDR3 is TGTGCCAGCAGCTTAGGTGGCACAGAGGCCTTCTATGGCTACACCTTC.

CDR3 DNA sequence: TGTGCCAGCAGCCGATCGGCGGAAATTAATGAAAAACTGTTTTTT. It encodes CASSRSAEINEKLFF. This chain joins TRBV14 and TRBJ1-4; D is unresolved. The CDR3 spans 15 residues. The V gene's germline CDR1 is SGHDN and CDR2 FVKESK. Trimming took 4 bases from V and 4 from J, leaving 13 bases between them.

The rearrangement uses TRBV6-1 and TRBJ1-1; D is perhaps TRBD1 (6 bases). The germline V gene encodes CDR1 MNHNS and CDR2 SASEGT. The CDR3 consists of 13 residues. The V end was cut by 3 bases, the J end by 4 bases, with 9 bases between. The DNA for the CDR3 is TGTGCCAGCAGTGACCGGGGGGCCACTGAAGCTTTCTTT. Protein: CASSDRGATEAFF.

The chain employs TRBV29-1 and TRBJ2-1, with D possibly being TRBD2 (6 bases). The CDR3 contains 17 residues. The V gene's germline CDR1 is SQVTM and CDR2 ANQGSEA. V was cut by 4 bases and J by 0 bases, with 19 bases left in between. The CDR3 spells CSVARPQWGDSYNEQFF. CDR3 DNA sequence: TGCAGCGTTGCCCGGCCCCAGTGGGGGGACTCCTACAATGAGCAGTTCTTC.

The J gene is TRBJ1-5, the V gene TRBV15, with TRBD1 matching 7 bases. With V trimmed by 3 bases and J by 0 bases, 8 bases remained unmatched. The length of the CDR3 is 17 residues. Germline-derived CDR1 and CDR2 are LNHNV and YYDKDF (reference sequence). The CDR3 sequence is CATSSILTGNSNQPQHF. CDR3 in DNA: TGTGCCACCAGCAGTATCCTGACAGGGAATAGCAATCAGCCCCAGCATTTT.

The chain combines TRBV6-5 with TRBJ2-6; D gene ambiguous. Germline CDR1 reads MNHEY; CDR2 reads SVGAGI. Between the trimmed V and J ends, which lost 2 bases and 2 bases, there was a span of 10 bases. The CDR3 loop spans 16 amino acids. CDR3 protein: CASSYSQATGANVLTF. The DNA of the CDR3 is TGTGCCAGCAGTTACAGCCAAGCCACTGGGGCCAACGTCCTGACTTTC.

This sequence joins TRBV5-1 and TRBJ2-5; D is perhaps TRBD2 (6 bases). This CDR3 has 15 residues. Trimming left V 4 bases short and J 5 bases short, with 18 bases between. Germline-derived CDR1 and CDR2 are SGHRS and YFSETQ. The DNA of the CDR3 is TGCGCCAGCAGCAAGACTAGGACAAGTTGGGAGACCCAGTACTTC. Translation gives CASSKTRTSWETQYF.

This rearrangement joins TRBV3-1 (or the pseudogene TRBV3-2) to TRBJ2-7, with TRBD1 identical over 9 bases. The CDR3 has 15 amino acids. Germline V CDR1 and CDR2: LGHDT, YNNKEL (reference sequence). The ends lost 2 bases at V and 5 bases at J; junction bases unmatched: 7. DNA for the CDR3: TGTGCCAGCAGCCAATGGGACAGGGCAAATAACGAGCAGTACTTC. This gives the protein CASSQWDRANNEQYF.

The chain joins TRBV18 to TRBJ2-2, with 7 bases fitting TRBD1. The V and J ends lost 5 bases and 0 bases, in that order; junction bases with no gene match: 6. CDR1 is KGHSH, CDR2 LQKENI, per germline. This CDR3 spans 16 amino acids. CDR3 amino acids: CASSSRGTANTGELFF. In DNA, the CDR3 is TGTGCCAGCTCATCAAGAGGGACAGCGAACACCGGGGAGCTGTTTTTT.

The chain is built from TRBV11-2 and TRBJ1-4, with 8 positions matching TRBD1. Losses at the gene ends were 4 bases for V and 8 bases for J; bases not matched to a gene: 12. The germline gives CDR1 SGHAT, CDR2 FQNNGV. The CDR3 spans 16 residues. The CDR3 region is CASSSQRRGPREKLFF. The CDR3 DNA reads as TGTGCCAGCAGCTCGCAGCGCAGGGGGCCTCGGGAAAAACTGTTTTTT.

V gene TRBV18 combines with J gene TRBJ2-2; 7 nucleotides agree with TRBD1. Germline V gives CDR1 KGHSH, CDR2 LQKENI. This CDR3 comprises 16 residues. With 3 bases clipped from V and 7 bases from J, the junction kept 11 bases outside the gene matches. The CDR3 DNA reads as TGTGCCAGCTCACCGGGCCTGCGACAGGGCTTCGGGGAGCTGTTTTTT. It codes for CASSPGLRQGFGELFF.

This chain connects TRBV7-2 to TRBJ1-1, with D hard to call. The V and J ends lost 3 bases and 1 base respectively, with 12 bases between them. Germline V gene data show CDR1 as SGHTA and CDR2 as FQGNSA. This CDR3 has 15 residues. As DNA, the CDR3 is TGTGCCAGCAGCTTCTTTGGACGGACGAACACTGAAGCTTTCTTT. Protein product: CASSFFGRTNTEAFF.

The V gene is TRBV9, the J gene TRBJ2-7; TRBD1 matches at 7 bases. The V and J ends lost 0 bases and 4 bases, in that order; junction bases with no gene match: 7. This CDR3 spans 15 amino acids. Germline CDR1 SGDLS, CDR2 YYNGEE. CDR3 in DNA: TGTGCCAGCAGCGTAGGGGGACAGCCTTTGTACGAGCAGTACTTC. Amino acid sequence: CASSVGGQPLYEQYF.

The chain carries TRBV7-2 and TRBJ2-7; the match to TRBD1 covers 9 bases. J gave up 2 bases and V 4 bases, and 6 bases lay outside the gene matches. The CDR3 consists of 15 residues. Per the germline V gene, CDR1 is SGHTA and CDR2 is FQGNSA. In DNA, the CDR3 is TGTGCCAGCAGCTGGATCCGGGACAGGGCCTACGAGCAGTACTTC. Protein: CASSWIRDRAYEQYF.

The V and J genes are TRBV9 and TRBJ1-6; D uncertain. Looked up from germline, CDR1 is SGDLS and CDR2 is YYNGEE. V lost 4 bases and J lost 9, with 8 bases in between. The CDR3 is made up of 12 amino acids. The CDR3 DNA sequence: TGTGCCAGCAGCCAACTCAGTTCACCCCTCCACTTT. This codes for CASSQLSSPLHF.

A note on this clone: Other nucleotide sequences in the sample specify the same CDR3. The chain links TRBV4-1 to TRBJ1-2; no clear D gene. V was trimmed by 0 bases and J by 9 bases, leaving 20 bases between them. Germline CDR1 reads MGHRA; CDR2 reads YSYEKL. The length of the CDR3 is 16 residues. CDR3: CASSQETGSSVSSYTF. In nucleotides, the CDR3 is TGCGCCAGCAGCCAAGAAACGGGCTCTTCGGTATCGAGCTACACCTTC.

The V and J genes are TRBV7-2 and TRBJ2-1; perhaps TRBD2 as D (5 bases). The CDR3 consists of 16 residues. V gave up 1 base and J gave up 3 bases, with 13 bases separating them. The germline gives CDR1 SGHTA, CDR2 FQGNSA. In DNA form, the CDR3 reads TGTGCCAGCAGCTTAGAGGGCGGGTACCGCTACAATGAGCAGTTCTTC. This sequence encodes CASSLEGGYRYNEQFF.

The chain couples TRBV28 to TRBJ1-6, with 7 bases that match TRBD1. From germline, CDR1 is MDHEN and CDR2 SYDVKM. This CDR3 is built from 15 residues. With V trimmed by 6 bases and J by 5 bases, 7 bases remained unmatched. CDR3 DNA: TGTGCCAGCAGCCCGTCGACAGGGCATAATTCACCCCTCCACTTT. It is translated as CASSPSTGHNSPLHF.

V is TRBV20-1 and J is TRBJ2-3; no clear D gene. V lost 3 bases and J lost 1, with 14 bases in between. The CDR3 is 15 residues long. Germline CDR1 reads DFQATT; CDR2 reads SNEGSKA (reference sequence). The DNA of the CDR3 is TGCAGTGCTAGTATCCCCTTGGCCGGCACAGATACGCAGTATTTT. Residues: CSASIPLAGTDTQYF.

This clone appeared once. The V gene is TRBV18, the J gene TRBJ2-3; 10 bases are a match to TRBD1. V lost 1 base, J lost 4 bases, and 8 bases stayed unmatched. Germline assignment: CDR1 KGHSH and CDR2 LQKENI. The CDR3 sequence is 17 residues long. The CDR3 loop reads CASSPLDRGQNADTQYF. The CDR3 bases are TGTGCCAGCTCACCACTCGACAGGGGGCAGAACGCAGATACGCAGTATTTT.